This paragraph reports one T cell receptor beta chain. This entry belongs to a study of blood T cell repertoires in COVID-19. In the study overall: COVID-19 samples from acute and convalescent phases originated in the United States, Italy and Spain. T cells, B-cell-depleted T cells, or PBMCs supplied cDNA or gDNA.

Profiling relied on immunoSEQ multiplex PCR, and the TCRdb table lists in-frame clones only, not all of them. The sample has more than 300,000 clones; roughly 89% are singletons. The CDR3 contains 14 residues. The germline CDR1 and CDR2 sequences are LNHDA and SQIVND (reference sequence). V lost 9 bases and J lost 3, with 12 bases in between. Sequenced material: peripheral blood. The chain carries TRBV19 and TRBJ2-6; possibly TRBD1 for D (6 bases). The receptor comes from a young woman who had recovered from COVID-19. CDR3 loop: CASRGSDGANVLTF. In nucleotides, the CDR3 is TGTGCCAGCAGGGGATCCGATGGGGCCAACGTCCTGACTTTC. Full variable domain (remainder filled in from reference TRBV19 and TRBJ2-6): DGGITQSPKYLFRKEGQNVTLSCEQNLNHDAMYWYRQDPGQGLRLIYYSQIVNDFQKGDIAEGYSVSREKKESFPLTVTSAQKNPTAFYLCASRGSDGANVLTFGAGSRLTVL.